This is a list of T cell receptor beta chains from one sample in a study of blood T cells in healthy people across ages. TCRdb re-analysed the 5' RACE reads in MiXCR, keeping a single row per CDR3 protein. The data show 750,000 or so distinct CDR3 sequences, around a quarter seen once. Another study also made use of these data, one on T cells of mothers and their children.

The sequencing input was blood. Receptor source: a boy aged 5 to 17 in good health. Both conserved end residues are part of each CDR3. Fields, in order: clone size, J gene, V gene, D gene, CDR3 DNA, CDR3 protein. D genes are given only for firm matches. Only part of the rows carry a size: once, few, many, or a class if the clone is expanded.

few TRBJ2-2 TRBV29-1 TRBD2 TGCAGCGTTGGAATCGGGACTAGCGGTCGGGTCTACACCGGGGAGCTGTTTTTT CSVGIGTSGRVYTGELFF
once TRBJ2-1 TRBV15 - TGTGCCACCAGCCCTCGAGACAGTGTAGATGAGCAGTTCTTC CATSPRDSVDEQFF
- TRBJ2-5 TRBV29-1 TRBD2 TGCAGCGTTGCGGGACTAGCGGTCCAAGAGACCCAGTACTTC CSVAGLAVQETQYF
- TRBJ1-1 TRBV5-6 TRBD1 TGTGCCAGCAGAAGACAGGGGAGGGACACTGAAGCTTTCTTT CASRRQGRDTEAFF
- TRBJ1-2 TRBV12-3/TRBV12-4 - - CASRGHNYGCTF
few TRBJ2-5 TRBV20-1 - TGCAGTGCCCCGAAGACAGTCCAAGAGACCCAGTACTTC CSAPKTVQETQYF
- TRBJ2-1 TRBV4-2 - TGTGCCAGCAGCCAAGATGCGGGGACATACAATGAGCAGTTCTTC CASSQDAGTYNEQFF
- TRBJ2-1 TRBV20-1 - TGCAGTGCCTACTATTCGAATGAGCAGTTCTTC CSAYYSNEQFF
- TRBJ2-2 TRBV5-6 - TGTGCCAGCAGCTTGATTGGAGGGACCGCCGGGGAGCTGTTTTTT CASSLIGGTAGELFF
- TRBJ1-1 TRBV7-2 TRBD1 TGTGCCAGCAGCTTAGCGGGACAGGGAAACAAAAAAGCTTTCTTT CASSLAGQGNKKAFF
- TRBJ2-1 TRBV20-1 TRBD2 TGCAGTGCTACTAGCGGGATTGAGCAGTTCTTC CSATSGIEQFF
- TRBJ2-1 TRBV7-9 TRBD1 TGTGCCAGCAGCTTACCGTTAACAGGGGATCAGTTCTTC CASSLPLTGDQFF
- TRBJ1-2 TRBV5-5 - TGTGCCAGCAGCTTGGATACAGGGCCGGGCTACACCTTC CASSLDTGPGYTF
- TRBJ2-5 TRBV10-2 - TGCGCCAGCAGTGAGACATTAGCAGTGGGTCCCAGCGGGGAGACCCAGTACTTC CASSETLAVGPSGETQYF
few TRBJ2-7 TRBV9 - TGTGCCAGCAGCGCCCGAGACAGGGAGGACTACGAGCAGTACTTC CASSARDREDYEQYF
few TRBJ2-7 TRBV28 - TGTGCCAGCAGTCCACAACCGGGGTCCGAGCCAGGGCGCTACGAGCAGTACTTC CASSPQPGSEPGRYEQYF
few TRBJ1-1 TRBV7-3 TRBD1 TGTGCCAGCAGCATCGCAGGGGGTAGTGAAGCTTTCTTT CASSIAGGSEAFF
- TRBJ2-5 TRBV19 TRBD2 TGTGCCAGTCGGGGACTAGCGGACCAAGAGACCCAGTACTTC CASRGLADQETQYF
few TRBJ1-1 TRBV29-1 TRBD1 TGCAGCGTTGAAGATCCCGACAGGGTCGGCACTGAAGCTTTCTTT CSVEDPDRVGTEAFF
- TRBJ2-1 TRBV3-1 TRBD2 TGTGCCAGCAGCCGACCCGGGAGCCTCGGGGGGATTGAGCAGTTCTTC CASSRPGSLGGIEQFF
few TRBJ1-4 TRBV5-8 TRBD1 TGTGCCAGCAGCTTACCGACCGGGACAGGACGTGAAAAACTGTTTTTT CASSLPTGTGREKLFF
- TRBJ2-3 TRBV6-5 - TGTGCCAGCAGTTACTCGTATCGGGGAGCGGAGAACACAGATACGCAGTATTTT CASSYSYRGAENTDTQYF
- TRBJ1-1 TRBV29-1 - TGCAGCGTTGGACAGAAATTGAACACTGAAGCTTTCTTT CSVGQKLNTEAFF
few TRBJ2-1 TRBV7-2 - TGTGCCAGCAGCTTAGGGCCGGGGGCCGCGAATGAGCAGTTCTTC CASSLGPGAANEQFF
- TRBJ2-3 TRBV7-2 - TGTGCCAGCAGCTTATATACACCAGGGGCAGATACGCAGTATTTT CASSLYTPGADTQYF
- TRBJ2-7 TRBV11-1 TRBD1 TGTGCCAGCAGCTCGGGACAGGCTCACTACGAGCAGTACTTC CASSSGQAHYEQYF
few TRBJ1-2 TRBV9 - TGTGCCAGCAGCTCGGCAGCGTATGGCTACACCTTC CASSSAAYGYTF
few TRBJ2-7 TRBV20-1 - TGCAGTGCTAGAGTGCTTGGGGGGGGCTTCTCCTACGAGCAGTACTTC CSARVLGGGFSYEQYF
- TRBJ1-2 TRBV27 - TGTGCCAGCAGGGACTTGACAGGTGGCTATGGCTACACCTTC CASRDLTGGYGYTF
- TRBJ2-5 TRBV5-4 - TGTGCCAGCAGCCCCGGGGGGACAGAAGAGACCCAGTACTTC CASSPGGTEETQYF
few TRBJ2-1 TRBV6-6 - TGTGCCAGCAATCCTGGGTCCCACCAGTTCTTC CASNPGSHQFF
few TRBJ2-1 TRBV28 TRBD1 TGTGCCGGTCGACAGGGGGCATCGTCTGAGCAGTTCTTC CAGRQGASSEQFF
- TRBJ1-6 TRBV20-1 TRBD1 TGCAGTGCGAAGACAGGGGGCGAGGGGACACCCCTCCACTTT CSAKTGGEGTPLHF
- TRBJ1-4 TRBV12-3/TRBV12-4 - TGTGCCAGCAGCCCCACCCGTGGAGTAGAGGAAAAACTGTTTTTT CASSPTRGVEEKLFF
few TRBJ2-2 TRBV5-1 TRBD2 TGCGCCAGCAGCTGGACCCCCCTCAGCGGGAGGTCCGGGGAGCTGTTTTTT CASSWTPLSGRSGELFF
- TRBJ2-1 TRBV19 TRBD2 TGTGCCAGTAGTATGGTGTGGCTAGCGGCCTACAATGAGCAGTTCTTC CASSMVWLAAYNEQFF
- TRBJ1-3 TRBV28 - TGTGCCAGCAGGACCGCGGTTCGGGGACGAAACACCATATATTTT CASRTAVRGRNTIYF
- TRBJ2-1 TRBV7-2 TRBD2 TGTGCCAGCAGCTTAGGGCCCGGGGGGGAAGGCTTCTACAATGAGCAGTTCTTC CASSLGPGGEGFYNEQFF
few TRBJ2-7 TRBV7-2 TRBD2 TGTGCCAGCAGCTTCAAACGGGGGGCCTACGAGCAGTACTTC CASSFKRGAYEQYF
- TRBJ2-5 TRBV14 - TGTGCCAGCAGCCAGAAACAGGGAAGGGAGACCCAGTACTTC CASSQKQGRETQYF
few TRBJ2-7 TRBV7-9 TRBD2 TGTGCCAGCAGCTCTCCTGGACTAGCGGGAGGGCGCGACGAGCAGTACTTC CASSSPGLAGGRDEQYF
- TRBJ1-4 TRBV6-1 - TGTGCCAGCAGGACCGGGACGGTCCTTTTTGCAACTAATGAAAAACTGTTTTTT CASRTGTVLFATNEKLFF
few TRBJ2-1 TRBV5-8 TRBD1 TGTGCCAGCAGCACGGTAGGGGGCCATGAGCAGTTCTTC CASSTVGGHEQFF
- TRBJ2-3 TRBV6-1 TRBD2 TGTGCCAGCAGTGAACTGGCGGGAGCGGCAGATACGCAGTATTTT CASSELAGAADTQYF
- TRBJ2-7 TRBV4-2 - TGTGCCAGCAGCCCCGCGCGTGGCCAATACTACGAGCAGTACTTC CASSPARGQYYEQYF
few TRBJ2-1 TRBV2 - TGTGCCAGCCACGACAGGGGCGGGAGCACTGAGCAGTTCTTC CASHDRGGSTEQFF
- TRBJ2-1 TRBV2 - TGTGCCAGCAGCCAAGACAGTTCCCAAGGGCAGTTCTTC CASSQDSSQGQFF
- TRBJ2-6 TRBV12-3/TRBV12-4 - TGTGCCAGCAGTTTAGAACGGTACTCTGGGGCCAACGTCCTGACTTTC CASSLERYSGANVLTF
few TRBJ2-3 TRBV4-1 TRBD2 TGCGCCAGCAGCCTCCTACTAGCGGGGGACACAGATACGCAGTATTTT CASSLLLAGDTDTQYF
- TRBJ1-4 TRBV7-2 TRBD1 TGTGCCAGCAGCTTGGGGACAGGGGAGAAAAGGTTGTTTTTT CASSLGTGEKRLFF
- TRBJ2-2 TRBV21-1 - TGTGCCAGCAGCAAAGTGGGGGAGGCCGGGGAGCTGTTTTTT CASSKVGEAGELFF
- TRBJ1-3 TRBV29-1 TRBD1 TGCAGCGCCCGCGGGACAGGCTCTGGAAACACCATATATTTT CSARGTGSGNTIYF
- TRBJ2-7 TRBV7-6 - TGTGCCAGCGCCTTCGGGGCCGAGCAGTACTTC CASAFGAEQYF
- TRBJ2-7 TRBV20-1 TRBD2 TGCAGTGCTAGAGATCCCTCTAGCGGCTACGAGCAGTACTTC CSARDPSSGYEQYF
- TRBJ1-1 TRBV6-2/TRBV6-3 TRBD1 TGTGCCAGCAGTTTTATCAGGGGGCATCGGAACACTGAAGCTTTCTTT CASSFIRGHRNTEAFF
- TRBJ2-7 TRBV27 - TGTGCCAGCATGTCGCAGGGACAACACAGCTACGAGCAGTACTTC CASMSQGQHSYEQYF
many TRBJ1-4 TRBV4-1 - TGCGCCAGCAGCCAAGTACTCGCCAGGGAAAAACTGTTTTTT CASSQVLAREKLFF